The clone carrying this TCR beta chain has a count of ten or more. What it recognizes is unknown. The CDR3 consists of 13 residues. Germline V gives CDR1 SQVTM, CDR2 ANQGSEA. V trimming: 7 bases; J trimming: 5 bases; junction bases outside the gene matches: 6. This sample was taken from a study of Graves' ophthalmopathy and Graves' hyperthyroidism. Overall study: Untreated patients at initial diagnosis provided peripheral blood.

Whole-study results and caveats: Most thyroid-expanded clonotypes exceeding 0.001 frequency were also found in blood.

Diagnoses were established from clinical symptoms, serum thyroxine, TRAb, thyroid ultrasound and orbital computed tomography. The PBMCs originated from around 9.7 ml of fresh peripheral blood. Amplification targeted the TCR beta CDR3 regions, with RNA transcripts as the source material. A first-round RT-PCR used HTBI primers, followed by a second-round multiplex PCR. TCRdb redid the calling of the multiplex PCR reads with MiXCR, one entry per CDR3 protein. Of hundreds of thousands of distinct CDR3 sequences in the sample, about 41% were seen once. This sequence joins TRBV29-1 and TRBJ2-5, with TRBD1 matching over 11 bases. The sequenced sample consisted of peripheral blood. The TCR was taken from an adult man with Graves' ophthalmopathy. In nucleotides, the CDR3 is TGCAGCGGCGGACAGGGGGCATTTGAGACCCAGTACTTC. This gives the protein CSGGQGAFETQYF.